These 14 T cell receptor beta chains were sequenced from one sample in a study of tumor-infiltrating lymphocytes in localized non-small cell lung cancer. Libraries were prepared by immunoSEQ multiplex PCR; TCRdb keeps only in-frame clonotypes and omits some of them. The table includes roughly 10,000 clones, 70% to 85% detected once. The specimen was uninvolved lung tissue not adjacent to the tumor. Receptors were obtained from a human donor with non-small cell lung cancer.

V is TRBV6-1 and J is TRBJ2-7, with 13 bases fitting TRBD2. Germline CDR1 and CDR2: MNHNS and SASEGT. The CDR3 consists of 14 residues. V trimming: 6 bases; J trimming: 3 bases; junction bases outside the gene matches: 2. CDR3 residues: CASRGLAGDYEQYF. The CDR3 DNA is TGTGCCAGCAGAGGACTAGCGGGAGACTACGAGCAGTACTTC.

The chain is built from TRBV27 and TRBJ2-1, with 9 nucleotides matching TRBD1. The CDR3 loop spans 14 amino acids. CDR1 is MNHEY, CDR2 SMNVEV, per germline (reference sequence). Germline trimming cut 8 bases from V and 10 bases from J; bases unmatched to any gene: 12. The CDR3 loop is CASSTGTGYHEQFF. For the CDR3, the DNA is TGTGCCAGCTCTACCGGGACAGGGTATCACGAGCAGTTCTTC.

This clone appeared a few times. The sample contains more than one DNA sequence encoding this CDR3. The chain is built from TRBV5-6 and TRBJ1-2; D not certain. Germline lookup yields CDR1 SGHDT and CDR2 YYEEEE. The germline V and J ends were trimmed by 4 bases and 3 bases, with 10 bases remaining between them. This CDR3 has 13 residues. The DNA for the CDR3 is TGTGCCAGCAGCCCCGACGGGGACTATGGCTACACCTTC. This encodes CASSPDGDYGYTF. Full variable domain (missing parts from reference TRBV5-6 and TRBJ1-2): DAGVTQSPTHLIKTRGQQVTLRCSPKSGHDTVSWYQQALGQGPQFIFQYYEEEERQRGNFPDRFSGHQFPNYSSELNVNALLLGDSALYLCASSPDGDYGYTFGSGTRLTVV.

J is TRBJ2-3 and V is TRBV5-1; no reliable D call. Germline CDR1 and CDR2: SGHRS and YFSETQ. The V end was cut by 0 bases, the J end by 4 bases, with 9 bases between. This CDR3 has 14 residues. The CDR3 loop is CASSLGVAADTQYF. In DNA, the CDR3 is TGCGCCAGCAGCTTGGGGGTAGCAGCAGATACGCAGTATTTT.

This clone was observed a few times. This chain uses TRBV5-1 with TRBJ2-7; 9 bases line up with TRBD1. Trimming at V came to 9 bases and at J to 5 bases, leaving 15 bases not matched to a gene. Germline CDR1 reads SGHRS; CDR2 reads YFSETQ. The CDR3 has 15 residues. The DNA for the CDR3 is TGCGCCACCACCCCGGGGGACAGGGAGTCCCACGAGCAGTACTTC. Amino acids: CATTPGDRESHEQYF.

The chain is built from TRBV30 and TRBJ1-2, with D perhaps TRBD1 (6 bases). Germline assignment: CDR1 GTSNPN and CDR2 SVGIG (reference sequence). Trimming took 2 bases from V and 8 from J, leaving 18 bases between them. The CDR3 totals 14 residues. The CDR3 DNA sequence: TGTGCCTGGAGTCTCGGGGGGGCAGGGCTCGGCTACACCTTC. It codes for CAWSLGGAGLGYTF.

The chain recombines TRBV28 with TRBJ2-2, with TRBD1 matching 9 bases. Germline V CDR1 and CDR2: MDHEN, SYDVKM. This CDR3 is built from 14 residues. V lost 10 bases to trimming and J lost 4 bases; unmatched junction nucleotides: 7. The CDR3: CATRGQGGTGELFF. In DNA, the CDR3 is TGTGCCACCAGGGGACAGGGTGGCACCGGGGAGCTGTTTTTT. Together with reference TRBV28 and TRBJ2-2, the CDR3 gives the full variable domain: DVKVTQSSRYLVKRTGEKVFLECVQDMDHENMFWYRQDPGLGLRLIYFSYDVKMKEKGDIPEGYSVSREKKERFSLILESASTNQTSMYLCATRGQGGTGELFFGEGSRLTVL.

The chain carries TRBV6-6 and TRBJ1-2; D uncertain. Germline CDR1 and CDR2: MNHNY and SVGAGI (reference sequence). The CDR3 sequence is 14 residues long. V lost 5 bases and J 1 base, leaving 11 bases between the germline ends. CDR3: CASSPTPVNYGYTF. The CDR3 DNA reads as TGTGCCAGCAGTCCGACGCCAGTTAACTATGGCTACACCTTC.

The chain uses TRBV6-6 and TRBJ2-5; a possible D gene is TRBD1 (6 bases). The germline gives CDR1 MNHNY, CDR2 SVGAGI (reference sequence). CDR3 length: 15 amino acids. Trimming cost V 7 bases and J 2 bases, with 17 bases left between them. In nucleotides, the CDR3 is TGTGCCAGCACCCCTAACCAGGGGTGGCAAGAGACCCAGTACTTC. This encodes CASTPNQGWQETQYF.

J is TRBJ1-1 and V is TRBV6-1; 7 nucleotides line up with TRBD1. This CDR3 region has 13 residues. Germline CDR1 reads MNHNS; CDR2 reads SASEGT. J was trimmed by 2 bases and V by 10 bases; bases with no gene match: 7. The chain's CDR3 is CATNRQGNTEAFF. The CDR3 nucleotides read TGTGCCACCAATCGACAGGGTAACACTGAAGCTTTCTTT.

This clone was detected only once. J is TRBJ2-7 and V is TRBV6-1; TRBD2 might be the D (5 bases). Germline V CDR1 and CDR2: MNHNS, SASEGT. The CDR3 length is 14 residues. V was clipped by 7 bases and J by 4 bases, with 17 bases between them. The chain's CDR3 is CASNTKSGNYEQYF. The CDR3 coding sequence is TGTGCCAGCAATACCAAGTCGGGGAATTACGAGCAGTACTTC.

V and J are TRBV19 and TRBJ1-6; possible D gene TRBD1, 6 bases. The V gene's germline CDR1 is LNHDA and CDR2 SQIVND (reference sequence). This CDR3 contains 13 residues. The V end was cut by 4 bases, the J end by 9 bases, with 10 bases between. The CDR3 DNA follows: TGTGCCAGTAGTACGACAGGAGGTTCACCCCTCCACTTT. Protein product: CASSTTGGSPLHF.

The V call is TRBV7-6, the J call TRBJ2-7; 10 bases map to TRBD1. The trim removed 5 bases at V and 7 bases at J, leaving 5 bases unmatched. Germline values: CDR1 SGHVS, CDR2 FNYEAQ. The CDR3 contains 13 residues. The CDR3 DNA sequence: TGTGCCAGCAGCCTGGGACAGGGGAGGGAGCAGTACTTC. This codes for CASSLGQGREQYF.

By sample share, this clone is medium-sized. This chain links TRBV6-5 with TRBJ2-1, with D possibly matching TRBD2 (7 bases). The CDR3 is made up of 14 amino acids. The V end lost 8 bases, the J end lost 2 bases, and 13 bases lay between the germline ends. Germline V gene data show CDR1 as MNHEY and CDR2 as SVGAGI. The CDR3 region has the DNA TGTGCCAGCGGCGGGGAGGGGGCCTACAATGAGCAGTTCTTC. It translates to CASGGEGAYNEQFF.